This T cell receptor beta chain was captured by sequencing in a study of T cell responses to AZD1222 COVID-19 vaccine. Study-wide findings and caveats: Variant regions that are unmutated are reportedly the target of nearly half of spike-specific TCRs.

CDR1 and CDR2 from the germline V gene are MNHNY and SVGAGI (reference sequence). V lost 0 bases and J lost 4, with 12 bases in between. This CDR3 has 15 amino acids. The table came from immunoSEQ multiplex PCR; TCRdb's copy has only in-frame clones and leaves some out. Altogether roughly 130,000 clones are present, about 94% being singletons, with the ten largest covering less than 5%. This clone was seen only once. No antigen is known for it. The receptor was isolated from an adult who received the AZD1222 COVID-19 vaccine. This sample comprised peripheral blood, obtained 28 days after the second AZD1222 dose. The chain joins TRBV6-6 to TRBJ1-1; no firm D call. The CDR3 coding sequence is TGTGCCAGCAGTTACTCGGGCGGGGAGGGCACTGAAGCTTTCTTT. This translates into CASSYSGGEGTEAFF.